The entry below gives a single T cell receptor beta chain sequence along with its context. This specimen belongs to a study of blood T cell repertoires in COVID-19. Study at large: Some COVID-19 samples were acute and others convalescent; all came from the United States, Italy and Spain. Sample material is recorded as cDNA or gDNA derived from T cells, B-cell-depleted T cells, or PBMCs.

V lost 4 bases and J 1 base, leaving 10 bases between the germline ends. Germline CDR1 MNHEY, CDR2 SMNVEV (reference sequence). This CDR3 comprises 14 residues. Per the authors' pipeline: Nucleated cell number was recorded as an estimate derived from reference gene primer amplification. Profiling relied on immunoSEQ multiplex PCR, and the TCRdb table lists in-frame clones only, not all of them. D and trimming come from the DNA, and the V and J calls and clone size come from that table. The sample yields about 250,000 clones, 70% to 85% seen once. The specimen sequenced was peripheral blood. The chain is built from TRBV27 and TRBJ1-2; unclear D gene. The TCR was taken from a woman of 80 years or more with acute or convalescent COVID-19. The CDR3 loop reads CASSWTGNNYGYTF. The CDR3 DNA sequence: TGTGCCAGCAGTTGGACGGGAAATAACTATGGCTACACCTTC.